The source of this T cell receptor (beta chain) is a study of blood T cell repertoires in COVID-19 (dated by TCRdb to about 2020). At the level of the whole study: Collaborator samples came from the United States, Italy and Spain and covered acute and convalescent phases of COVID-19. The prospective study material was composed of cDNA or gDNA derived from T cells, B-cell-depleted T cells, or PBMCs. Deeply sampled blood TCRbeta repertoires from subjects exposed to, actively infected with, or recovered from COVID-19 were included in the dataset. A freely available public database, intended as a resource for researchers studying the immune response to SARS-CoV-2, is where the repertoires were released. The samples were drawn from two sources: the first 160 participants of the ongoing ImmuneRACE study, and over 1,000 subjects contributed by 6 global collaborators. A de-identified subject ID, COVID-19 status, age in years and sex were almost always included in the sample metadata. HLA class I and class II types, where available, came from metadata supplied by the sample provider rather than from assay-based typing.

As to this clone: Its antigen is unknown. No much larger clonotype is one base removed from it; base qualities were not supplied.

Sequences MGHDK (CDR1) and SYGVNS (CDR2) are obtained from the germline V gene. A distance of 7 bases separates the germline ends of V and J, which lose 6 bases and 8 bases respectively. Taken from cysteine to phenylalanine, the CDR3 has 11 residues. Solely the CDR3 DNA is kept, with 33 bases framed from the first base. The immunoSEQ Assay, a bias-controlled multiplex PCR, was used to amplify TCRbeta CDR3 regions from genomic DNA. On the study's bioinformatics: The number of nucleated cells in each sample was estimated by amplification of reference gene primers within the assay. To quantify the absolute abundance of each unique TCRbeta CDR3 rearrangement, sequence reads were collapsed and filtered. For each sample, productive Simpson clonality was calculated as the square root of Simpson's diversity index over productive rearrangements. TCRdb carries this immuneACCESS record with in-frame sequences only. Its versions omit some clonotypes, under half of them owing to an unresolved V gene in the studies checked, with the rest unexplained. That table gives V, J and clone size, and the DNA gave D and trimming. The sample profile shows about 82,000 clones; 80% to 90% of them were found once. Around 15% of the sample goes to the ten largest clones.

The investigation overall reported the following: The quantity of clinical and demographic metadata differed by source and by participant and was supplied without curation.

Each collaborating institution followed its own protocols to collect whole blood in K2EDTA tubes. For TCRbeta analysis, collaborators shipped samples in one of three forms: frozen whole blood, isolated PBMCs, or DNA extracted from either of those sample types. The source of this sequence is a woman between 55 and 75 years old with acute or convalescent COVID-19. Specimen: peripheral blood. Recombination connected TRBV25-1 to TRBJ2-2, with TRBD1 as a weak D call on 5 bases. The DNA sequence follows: TGTGCCAGCAGCCACAGGGGGGAGCTGTTTTTT. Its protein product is CASSHRGELFF.